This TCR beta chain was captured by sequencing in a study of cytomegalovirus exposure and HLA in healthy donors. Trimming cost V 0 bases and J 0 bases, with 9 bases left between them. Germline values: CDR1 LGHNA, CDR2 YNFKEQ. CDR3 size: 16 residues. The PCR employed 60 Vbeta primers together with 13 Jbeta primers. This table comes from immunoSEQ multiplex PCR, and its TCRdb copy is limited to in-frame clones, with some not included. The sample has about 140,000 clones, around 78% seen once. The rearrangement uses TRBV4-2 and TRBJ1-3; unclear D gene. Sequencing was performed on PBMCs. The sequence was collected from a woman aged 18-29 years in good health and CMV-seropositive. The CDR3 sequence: CASSQEVAGSGNTIYF. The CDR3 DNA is TGTGCCAGCAGCCAAGAAGTTGCCGGCTCTGGAAACACCATATATTTT.